Below are 28 T cell receptor beta chains sequenced from a single sample in a study of blood T cell repertoires in COVID-19 (dated by TCRdb to about 2020). Library creation used the immunoSEQ multiplex PCR assay. Not all clones reach the TCRdb copy of this immuneACCESS table, which keeps in-frame sequences only. Checked studies attribute under half of the gap to unresolved V genes and leave the rest unexplained. Present in this sample are tens of thousands of clones, 87% of which were seen just once. The top ten clones comprise roughly 6.4% of the sample. Sequences were obtained from peripheral blood. These receptors were taken from a man aged 55 to 70 with active or convalescent COVID-19.

The chain is built from TRBV29-1 and TRBJ2-5; 10 positions match TRBD2. V was clipped by 0 bases and J by 5 bases; unmatched bases: 3. Germline CDR1 SQVTM, CDR2 ANQGSEA. The CDR3 spans 14 residues. The CDR3 DNA sequence: TGCAGCGTTGAAGATCCGACTAGCGGGGAGACCCAGTACTTC. It codes for CSVEDPTSGETQYF.

The J gene is TRBJ2-3, the V gene TRBV18; 12 nucleotides line up with TRBD1. The germline V gene has CDR1 KGHSH and CDR2 LQKENI. V trimming: 2 bases; J trimming: 6 bases; junction bases outside the gene matches: 3. The CDR3 totals 15 residues. The CDR3 DNA reads as TGTGCCAGCTCACCATCGGGACAGGGGGCGGATACGCAGTATTTT. Its protein is CASSPSGQGADTQYF.

In this sample, this clone turned up a few times. J is TRBJ2-3 and V is TRBV5-1; D ambiguous. Trimming stripped 0 bases from V and 6 bases from J, with 8 bases between. The CDR3 spans 13 residues. From germline, CDR1 is SGHRS and CDR2 YFSETQ. The CDR3 DNA follows: TGCGCCAGCAGCTTGGCAGTTGTCGATACGCAGTATTTT. Residues: CASSLAVVDTQYF.

The rearrangement joins TRBV19 to TRBJ1-1, with D hard to call. With 0 bases removed from V and 1 base from J, the gap between germline ends came to 12 bases. The CDR3 covers 16 residues. CDR1 and CDR2 from the germline V gene are LNHDA and SQIVND (reference sequence). The CDR3 coding sequence is TGTGCCAGTAGTATAGATCTCGGACTTCGGAACACTGAAGCTTTCTTT. This codes for CASSIDLGLRNTEAFF.

This chain joins TRBV11-2 and TRBJ1-3; 7 nucleotides align to TRBD1. The V and J ends lost 5 bases and 0 bases, in that order; junction bases with no gene match: 10. The CDR3 extends over 17 amino acids. Per the germline V gene, CDR1 is SGHAT and CDR2 is FQNNGV. Written as DNA, the CDR3 is TGTGCCAGCAGCCCAGGAGACAGGGTTCGCTCTGGAAACACCATATATTTT. It encodes CASSPGDRVRSGNTIYF.

This clone was detected only once. The chain recombines TRBV19 with TRBJ1-5; TRBD1 agrees at 8 bases. After removal of 7 bases from V and 0 bases from J, the junction contained 5 bases not matched to a gene. Per the germline V gene, CDR1 is LNHDA and CDR2 is SQIVND (reference sequence). CDR3 length: 15 amino acids. This CDR3 is CASTRDRRSNQPQHF. The CDR3 region has the DNA TGTGCCAGTACCAGGGACAGGCGTAGCAATCAGCCCCAGCATTTT.

The chain employs TRBV18 and TRBJ2-5, with a possible D match to TRBD2 (5 bases). This CDR3 is 16 amino acids long. Germline V gives CDR1 KGHSH, CDR2 LQKENI. The V gene lost 3 bases and the J gene lost 0 bases, with 14 bases spanning the gap. Written as DNA, the CDR3 is TGTGCCAGCTCACCCCAGGCTCCGGGGTACCAAGAGACCCAGTACTTC. It translates to CASSPQAPGYQETQYF.

The rearrangement uses TRBV6-5 and TRBJ2-3, with TRBD1 as a possible D gene (6 bases). The germline V gene encodes CDR1 MNHEY and CDR2 SVGAGI. V lost 6 bases to trimming and J lost 3 bases, with 13 bases between them. The CDR3 length is 14 residues. For the CDR3, the DNA is TGTGCCAGCAGAGACATTACAGGGACAGATACGCAGTATTTT. It codes for CASRDITGTDTQYF.

This clone was seen more than once but under ten times. V usage is TRBV27 and J usage is TRBJ2-2; 10 positions agree with TRBD2. The V gene end was trimmed by 9 bases and the J gene end by 7 bases; junction bases not matched to a gene: 8. The germline V gene encodes CDR1 MNHEY and CDR2 SMNVEV (reference sequence). There are 14 residues in the CDR3. CDR3 sequence (DNA): TGTGCCAGTGGCGGGACTAGCGTGGGCGGGGAGCTGTTTTTT. Protein sequence: CASGGTSVGGELFF.

The chain is built from TRBV5-8 and TRBJ1-2, with TRBD1 identical over 8 bases. Germline trimming cut 3 bases from V and 8 bases from J; bases unmatched to any gene: 9. The CDR3 spans 14 residues. CDR1 is SGHTS and CDR2 is YDEGEE in the germline V gene. In nucleotides, the CDR3 is TGTGCCAGCAGCTACACGGGGACAGGCTCCGGCTACACCTTC. The encoded protein is CASSYTGTGSGYTF.

J is TRBJ1-5 and V is TRBV5-4; 7 bases are shared with TRBD1. Germline lookup yields CDR1 SGHNT and CDR2 YYREEE (reference sequence). Losses at the gene ends were 3 bases for V and 6 bases for J; bases not matched to a gene: 9. This CDR3 region has 15 residues. Here the CDR3 reads CASSSQGDVGQPQHF. The CDR3 region has the DNA TGTGCCAGCAGCTCGCAGGGGGATGTTGGTCAGCCCCAGCATTTT.

This chain connects TRBV7-7 to TRBJ2-5, with 8 bases aligning to TRBD1. V shed 4 bases and J 4 bases; nucleotides not matched to a gene: 8. This CDR3 has 15 amino acids. Germline CDR1 reads SSHAT; CDR2 reads FNYEAQ (reference sequence). The DNA of the CDR3 is TGTGCCAGCAGCTGGCTAACAGGGGGAGTAGAGACCCAGTACTTC. This encodes CASSWLTGGVETQYF.

The J gene is TRBJ2-1, the V gene TRBV2; tentatively, D is TRBD2 (6 bases). V was clipped by 4 bases and J by 7 bases, with 14 bases between them. Germline CDR1 and CDR2: SNHLY and FYNNEI. The CDR3 spans 14 residues. CDR3 DNA sequence: TGTGCCAGCAGTGCGGAGGGTTATACGAATGAGCAGTTCTTC. Protein sequence: CASSAEGYTNEQFF.

The gene calls are TRBV30 and TRBJ1-6; 8 positions match TRBD1. The CDR3 has 15 residues. CDR1 and CDR2 from the germline V gene are GTSNPN and SVGIG (reference sequence). Trimming cost V 3 bases and J 6 bases; bases outside gene matches: 7. This CDR3 is CAWSRRQGFNSPLHF. The CDR3 DNA reads as TGTGCCTGGAGCCGCCGACAGGGGTTTAATTCACCCCTCCACTTT.

The genes are TRBV7-6 and TRBJ1-5; 9 nucleotides match TRBD1. Losses at the gene ends were 1 base for V and 1 base for J; bases not matched to a gene: 5. This CDR3 is 17 amino acids long. Per germline, CDR1 SGHVS and CDR2 FNYEAQ. CDR3 DNA: TGTGCCAGCAGCTTAGGGACAGGGGTTCGGAGCAATCAGCCCCAGCATTTT. Amino acids: CASSLGTGVRSNQPQHF.

The chain has TRBV7-2 and TRBJ1-2; TRBD1 agrees at 10 bases. CDR3 size: 15 residues. Germline V gene sequence: CDR1 SGHTA, CDR2 FQGNSA. Unmatched junction bases numbered 6, after V lost 4 bases and J lost 4 bases. The CDR3 bases are TGTGCCAGCAGCTCCAGGGACAGGGGAGGCTATGGCTACACCTTC. Translation gives CASSSRDRGGYGYTF.

The V call is TRBV9, the J call TRBJ1-3; D is possibly TRBD1 (6 bases). V was shortened by 0 bases and J by 5 bases, with 9 bases between the two germline ends. Germline V gives CDR1 SGDLS, CDR2 YYNGEE. This CDR3 spans 14 amino acids. The CDR3 protein is CASSVGQGRNTIYF. CDR3 DNA sequence: TGTGCCAGCAGCGTAGGGCAGGGGCGAAACACCATATATTTT.

The table lists this clone with a count of one. This chain links TRBV6-5 with TRBJ1-2, with a weak D call TRBD1 (6 bases). Trimming took 5 bases from V and 4 from J, leaving 11 bases between them. The CDR3 sequence is 13 residues long. Germline V gene data show CDR1 as MNHEY and CDR2 as SVGAGI. The CDR3 nucleotides are TGTGCCAGCAGTATCAGGGGTATCTATGGCTACACCTTC. Translated, it gives CASSIRGIYGYTF.

The V gene is TRBV27, the J gene TRBJ1-2, with D perhaps TRBD1 (5 bases). CDR1 is MNHEY, CDR2 SMNVEV, per germline (reference sequence). CDR3 length: 14 residues. The V and J ends lost 8 bases and 4 bases respectively, with 17 bases between them. CDR3 nucleotide sequence: TGTGCCAGCGGGGTTCGGGCGGGGCCCTATGGCTACACCTTC. Translating gives CASGVRAGPYGYTF.

The chain uses TRBV5-1 and TRBJ2-7; 7 bases agree with TRBD1. Unmatched junction bases numbered 5, after V lost 0 bases and J lost 2 bases. This CDR3 has 15 amino acids. Germline V gene sequence: CDR1 SGHRS, CDR2 YFSETQ. The CDR3 sequence: CASSLGQGSPYEQYF. CDR3 DNA sequence: TGCGCCAGCAGCTTGGGACAGGGAAGTCCCTACGAGCAGTACTTC.

J is TRBJ2-1 and V is TRBV3-1 (or the pseudogene TRBV3-2), with 12 bases that match TRBD2. J was trimmed by 5 bases and V by 4 bases; bases with no gene match: 6. The CDR3 is 16 amino acids. Germline V gene lookup returns CDR1 LGHDT and CDR2 YNNKEL (reference sequence). CDR3 sequence reads: CASSPGLAGSHNEQFF. The CDR3 DNA reads as TGTGCCAGCAGCCCTGGACTAGCGGGGAGTCACAATGAGCAGTTCTTC.

V and J are TRBV5-1 and TRBJ2-1; D unresolved. The CDR3 is 15 residues long. Per the germline V gene, CDR1 is SGHRS and CDR2 is YFSETQ. V was shortened by 4 bases and J by 0 bases, with 11 bases between the two germline ends. CDR3 loop: CASSRETSSYNEQFF. The DNA for the CDR3 is TGCGCCAGCAGCCGAGAAACGAGCTCCTACAATGAGCAGTTCTTC.

This chain links TRBV30 with TRBJ1-2; tentative D call: TRBD1 (5 bases). Germline V lookup: CDR1 GTSNPN, CDR2 SVGIG (reference sequence). CDR3 length: 14 amino acids. Trimming stripped 0 bases from V and 7 bases from J, with 15 bases between. CDR3 nucleotides: TGTGCCTGGAGTGTATTCGGGGGTCTTGGTGGCTACACCTTC. This codes for CAWSVFGGLGGYTF.

This clone was found a few times. This chain uses TRBV7-7 with TRBJ2-3, with 11 bases aligning to TRBD1. The CDR3 has 13 residues. Germline V gene sequence: CDR1 SSHAT, CDR2 FNYEAQ (reference sequence). Trimming cost V 10 bases and J 4 bases; bases outside gene matches: 4. The CDR3 reads CAIGTGGSDTQYF. In nucleotides, the CDR3 is TGTGCCATCGGGACAGGGGGATCAGATACGCAGTATTTT.

This chain links TRBV18 with TRBJ1-6; unclear D gene. V gave up 5 bases and J gave up 12 bases, with 14 bases separating them. This CDR3 is built from 13 residues. In germline, CDR1 is KGHSH, CDR2 LQKENI. CDR3 sequence reads: CASSVGQDKPLHF. CDR3 nucleotides: TGTGCCAGCTCAGTTGGGCAAGACAAACCCCTCCACTTT.

This clone has a handful of counts. The rearrangement links TRBV5-6 to TRBJ2-7, with 13 bases lining up with TRBD2. Unmatched junction bases numbered 6, after V lost 0 bases and J lost 3 bases. The CDR3 length is 17 residues. Germline V lookup: CDR1 SGHDT, CDR2 YYEEEE. The CDR3 loop reads CASSLAGLAGSGYEQYF. The CDR3 DNA reads as TGTGCCAGCAGCTTGGCGGGACTAGCGGGATCGGGCTACGAGCAGTACTTC.

This clone was counted a single time. The chain recombines TRBV28 with TRBJ2-3, with TRBD1 matching 8 bases. After removal of 2 bases from V and 8 bases from J, the junction contained 12 bases not matched to a gene. Germline lookup yields CDR1 MDHEN and CDR2 SYDVKM. This CDR3 has 16 amino acids. The CDR3 here is CASSLETGGRVGTQYF. The CDR3 DNA is TGTGCCAGCAGTTTAGAAACAGGGGGAAGGGTGGGTACGCAGTATTTT.

This rearrangement joins TRBV3-1 (or the pseudogene TRBV3-2) to TRBJ1-4, with TRBD1 matching 8 bases. The V gene's germline CDR1 is LGHDT and CDR2 YNNKEL (reference sequence). The CDR3 contains 17 residues. V lost 3 bases, J lost 0 bases, and 6 bases stayed unmatched. This CDR3 reads CASSHRGQGTTNEKLFF. Here the CDR3 DNA reads TGTGCCAGCAGCCACAGAGGACAGGGAACAACTAATGAAAAACTGTTTTTT.